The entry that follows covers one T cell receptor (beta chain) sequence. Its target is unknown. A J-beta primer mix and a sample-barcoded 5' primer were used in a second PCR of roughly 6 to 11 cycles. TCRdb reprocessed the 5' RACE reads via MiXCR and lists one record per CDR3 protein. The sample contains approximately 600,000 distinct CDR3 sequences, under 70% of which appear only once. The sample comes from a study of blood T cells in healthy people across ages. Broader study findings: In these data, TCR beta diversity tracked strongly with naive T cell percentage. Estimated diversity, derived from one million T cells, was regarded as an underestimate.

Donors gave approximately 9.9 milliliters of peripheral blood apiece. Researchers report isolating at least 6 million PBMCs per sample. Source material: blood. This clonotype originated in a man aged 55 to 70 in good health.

CDR3 amino acids: CSARKTGFTEAFF. The CDR3 DNA follows: TGCAGTGCTAGAAAAACAGGGTTTACTGAAGCTTTCTTT. This chain joins TRBV20-1 and TRBJ1-1, with D maybe TRBD1 (6 bases). With 2 bases removed from V and 5 bases from J, the gap between germline ends came to 12 bases. The CDR3 runs 13 residues. Germline CDR1 and CDR2: DFQATT and SNEGSKA (reference sequence).